One and the same sample provided the 6 T cell receptor beta chains below, sequenced in a study of CD8+ T cells in alopecia areata. Treatment indicated: oral pan-JAK inhibitor, 5-10 mg twice daily. RNA extraction and reverse transcription yielded cDNA as sequencing template. Sequencing was performed with immunoSEQ multiplex PCR; in TCRdb, only in-frame clones are kept and a portion is missing. The sample yields 150,000 to 200,000 clones, roughly 60% seen once. The sequencing here drew on CD4+ T cells sorted from blood, taken at week 24, from a patient treated with tofacitinib. Every receptor here comes from a human donor with alopecia areata.

The chain combines TRBV29-1 with TRBJ2-1, with D possibly being TRBD2 (6 bases). V gave up 1 base and J gave up 10 bases, with 11 bases separating them. There are 12 residues in the CDR3. CDR1 is SQVTM and CDR2 is ANQGSEA in the germline V gene. The CDR3 is CSVEGGVWEQFF. The CDR3 DNA reads as TGCAGCGTTGAAGGGGGGGTCTGGGAGCAGTTCTTC.

The gene calls are TRBV18 and TRBJ1-2; a weak D match, TRBD1 (5 bases). Between the trimmed V and J ends, which lost 0 bases and 8 bases, there was a span of 13 bases. CDR3 length: 14 amino acids. Germline loops: CDR1 KGHSH, CDR2 LQKENI. The DNA of the CDR3 is TGTGCCAGCTCACCACCAGCAGGGATCGGCGGCTACACCTTC. Translated: CASSPPAGIGGYTF.

This clone was seen a handful of times. This chain joins TRBV11-3 and TRBJ2-2; TRBD1 aligns across 7 bases. Germline CDR1 is SGHNT and CDR2 is YENEEA. The V and J ends lost 5 bases and 0 bases, in that order; junction bases with no gene match: 6. This CDR3 region has 16 residues. CDR3 amino acids: CASSRIQGTNTGELFF. The CDR3 nucleotides are TGTGCCAGCAGCAGGATACAGGGGACGAACACCGGGGAGCTGTTTTTT.

This chain joins TRBV27 and TRBJ1-4, with D maybe TRBD1 (5 bases). Germline V gene data show CDR1 as MNHEY and CDR2 as SMNVEV (reference sequence). The CDR3 length is 12 residues. Trimming stripped 7 bases from V and 8 bases from J, with 11 bases between. CDR3 DNA sequence: TGTGCCAGCAAAGGGGCTCAGGAAAAACTGTTTTTT. Translation gives CASKGAQEKLFF.

This chain uses TRBV30 with TRBJ1-3, with D uncertain. This CDR3 contains 13 residues. From germline, CDR1 is GTSNPN and CDR2 SVGIG (reference sequence). V was cut by 2 bases and J by 3 bases, with 8 bases left in between. The CDR3 spells CAWSLAVGNTIYF. The DNA for the CDR3 is TGTGCCTGGAGTTTAGCTGTTGGAAACACCATATATTTT.

The chain recombines TRBV19 with TRBJ2-1; TRBD2 agrees at 10 bases. Germline trimming cut 6 bases from V and 4 bases from J; bases unmatched to any gene: 3. The length of the CDR3 is 14 residues. CDR1 and CDR2 (germline): LNHDA, SQIVND (reference sequence). CDR3 nucleotides: TGTGCCAGTAGCCCTAGCGGGGGATACAATGAGCAGTTCTTC. Translation gives CASSPSGGYNEQFF.